This T cell receptor (beta chain) is drawn from a study of TIL therapy for anti-PD-1-resistant metastatic lung cancer. Study background: Tumors carried a median approximately 1.6 non-synonymous mutations per megabase.

Time point described: pre-treatment sample, taken before nivolumab and TIL therapy. The tumor samples were excised metastases, mostly pleural nodules or supraclavicular lymph nodes. The germline CDR1 and CDR2 sequences are LNHNV and YYDKDF (reference sequence). V was trimmed by 0 bases and J by 3 bases, leaving 6 bases between them. This CDR3 is built from 14 residues. The immunoSEQ assay was v3. Survey-level samples got 2 million or so read pairs; deep-level samples got about 5-6.5 million. Using immunoSEQ multiplex PCR, the repertoire was profiled, and TCRdb retains in-frame clones only, with some absent. The repertoire has tens of thousands of clones, less than 75% of them found once; the top ten carry 4.5% to 7%.

The source material was tumor tissue, sampled at baseline. The TCR comes from a person aged 25 to 85 with non-small cell lung cancer. The V call is TRBV15, the J call TRBJ2-1; D is undetermined. In nucleotides, the CDR3 is TGTGCCACCAGCAGAGATTCAGTCTACAATGAGCAGTTCTTC. The encoded protein is CATSRDSVYNEQFF.